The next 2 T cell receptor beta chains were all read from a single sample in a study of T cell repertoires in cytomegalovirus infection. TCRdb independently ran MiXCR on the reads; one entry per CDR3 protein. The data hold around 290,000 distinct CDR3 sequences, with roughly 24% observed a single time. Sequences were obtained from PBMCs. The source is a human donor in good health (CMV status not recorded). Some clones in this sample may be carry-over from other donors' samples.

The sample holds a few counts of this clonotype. The CDR3, as DNA: TGTGCCAGCAGCTTAGAACTAGGCAATCAGCCCCAGCATTTT. It specifies CASSLELGNQPQHF. The rearrangement joins TRBV11-2 to TRBJ1-5; D gene ambiguous. This CDR3 region has 14 residues. V was clipped by 0 bases and J by 2 bases, with 5 bases between them. Germline values: CDR1 SGHAT, CDR2 FQNNGV.

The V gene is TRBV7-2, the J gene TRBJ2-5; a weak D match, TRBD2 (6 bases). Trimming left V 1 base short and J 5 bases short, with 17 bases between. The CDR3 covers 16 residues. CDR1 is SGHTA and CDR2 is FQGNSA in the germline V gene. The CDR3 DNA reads TGTGCCAGCAGCTTAGGGACTACCGGAGGTGGGGAGACCCAGTACTTC. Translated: CASSLGTTGGGETQYF. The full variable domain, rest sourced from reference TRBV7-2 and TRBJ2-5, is GAGVSQSPSNKVTEKGKDVELRCDPISGHTALYWYRQSLGQGLEFLIYFQGNSAPDKSGLPSDRFSAERTGGSVSTLTIQRTQQEDSAVYLCASSLGTTGGGETQYFGPGTRLLVL.